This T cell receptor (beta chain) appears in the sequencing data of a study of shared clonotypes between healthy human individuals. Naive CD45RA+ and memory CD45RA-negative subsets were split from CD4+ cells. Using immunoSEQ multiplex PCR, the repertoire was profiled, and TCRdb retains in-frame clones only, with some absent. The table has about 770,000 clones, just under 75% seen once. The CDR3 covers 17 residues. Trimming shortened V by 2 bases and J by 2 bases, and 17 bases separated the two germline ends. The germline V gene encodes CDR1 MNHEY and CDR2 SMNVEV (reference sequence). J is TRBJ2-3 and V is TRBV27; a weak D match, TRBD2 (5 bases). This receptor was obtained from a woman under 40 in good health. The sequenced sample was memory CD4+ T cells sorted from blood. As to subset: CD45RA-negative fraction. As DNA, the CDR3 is TGTGCCAGCAGTTTAGGGCGGGCCAAATCGCTCACAGATACGCAGTATTTT. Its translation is CASSLGRAKSLTDTQYF.